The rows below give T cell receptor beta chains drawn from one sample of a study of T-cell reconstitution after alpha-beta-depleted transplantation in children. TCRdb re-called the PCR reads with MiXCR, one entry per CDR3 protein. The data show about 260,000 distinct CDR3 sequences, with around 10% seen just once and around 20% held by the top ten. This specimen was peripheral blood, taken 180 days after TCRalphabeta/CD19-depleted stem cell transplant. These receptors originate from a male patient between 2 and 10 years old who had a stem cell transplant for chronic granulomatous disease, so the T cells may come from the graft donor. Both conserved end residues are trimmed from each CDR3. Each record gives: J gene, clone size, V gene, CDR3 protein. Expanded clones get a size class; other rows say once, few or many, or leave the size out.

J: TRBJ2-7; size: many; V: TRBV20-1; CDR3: SASEATGYEQY
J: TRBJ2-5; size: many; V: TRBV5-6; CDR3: ASSPFSGTRSTETQY
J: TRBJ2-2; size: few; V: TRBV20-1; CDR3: SARLTLSGRAGELF
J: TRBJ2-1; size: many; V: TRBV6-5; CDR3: ASSYEGHEQF
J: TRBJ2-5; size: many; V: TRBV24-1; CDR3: ATTAGGPQETQY
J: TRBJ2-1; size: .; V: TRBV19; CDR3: ASSIDPSGSAYNEQF
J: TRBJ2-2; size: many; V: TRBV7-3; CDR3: ASSLFNTGELF
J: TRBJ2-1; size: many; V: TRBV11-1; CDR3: ASSPGVYEQF
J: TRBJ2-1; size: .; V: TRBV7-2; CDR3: ASSPRGYNGQF
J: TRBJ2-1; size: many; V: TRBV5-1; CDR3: ASSLDGGRGLEQF
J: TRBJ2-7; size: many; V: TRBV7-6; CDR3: ASSLGWDEQY
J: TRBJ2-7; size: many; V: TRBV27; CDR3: ASSLSGVVHEQY
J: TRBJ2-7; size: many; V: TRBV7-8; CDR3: ASSLLTTRLQAHSSYEQY
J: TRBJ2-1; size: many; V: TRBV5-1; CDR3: ASSLTSGGPALGF
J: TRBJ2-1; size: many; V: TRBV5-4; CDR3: ASESLSHDEQF
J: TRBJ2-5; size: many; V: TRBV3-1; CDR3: ASSYREPGLAIQETQY
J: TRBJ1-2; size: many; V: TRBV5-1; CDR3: ASSLAATGEVYGYT
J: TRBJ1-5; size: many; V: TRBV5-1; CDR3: ASSLGDSSNQPQH
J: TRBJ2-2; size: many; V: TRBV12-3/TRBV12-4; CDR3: ASSFRGSGGELF
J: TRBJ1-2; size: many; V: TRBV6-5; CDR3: ASSSVRDPTNYGYT
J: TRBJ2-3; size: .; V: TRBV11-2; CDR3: ASSFLSGGPRSTDTQY
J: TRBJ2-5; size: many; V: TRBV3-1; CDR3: ASSQGSGGFSETQY
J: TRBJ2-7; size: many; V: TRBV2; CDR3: ASSPDPMGEQY
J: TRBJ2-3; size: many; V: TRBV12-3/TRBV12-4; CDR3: ASTPRGGMGTDTQY
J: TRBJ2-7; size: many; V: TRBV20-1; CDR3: SARDHGRASYEQY
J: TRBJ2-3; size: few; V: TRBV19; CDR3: ASSFSSLAGGEDTQY
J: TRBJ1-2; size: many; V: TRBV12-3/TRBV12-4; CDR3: ASSFVVDYGYT
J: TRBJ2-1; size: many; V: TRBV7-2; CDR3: ASSSIFGGPSYNEQF
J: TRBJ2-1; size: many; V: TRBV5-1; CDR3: ASSLKAGDSYNEQF
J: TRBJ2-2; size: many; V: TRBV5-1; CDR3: ASSLVVAGGAGELF
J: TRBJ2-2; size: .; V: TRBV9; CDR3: ASSPRTGTLVGELF
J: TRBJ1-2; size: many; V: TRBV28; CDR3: ASSQLGGYT
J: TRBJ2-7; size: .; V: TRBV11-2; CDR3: ASSFIPDEQY
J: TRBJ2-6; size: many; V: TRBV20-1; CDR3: SARDFGGALT
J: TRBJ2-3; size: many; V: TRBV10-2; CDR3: ASSEPPSTDTQY
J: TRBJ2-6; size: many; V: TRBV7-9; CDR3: ASTLGVISGANVLT
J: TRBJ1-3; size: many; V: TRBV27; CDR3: ASSFPGRTDGNTIY
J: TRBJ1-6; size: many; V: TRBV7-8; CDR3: ASSSNLGSPLH
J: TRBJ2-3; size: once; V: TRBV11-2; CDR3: ASSLKARPTPDTQY
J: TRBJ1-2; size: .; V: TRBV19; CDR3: ASRRDRGGYT
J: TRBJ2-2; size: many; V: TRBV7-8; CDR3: ASSPRDRAITGELF
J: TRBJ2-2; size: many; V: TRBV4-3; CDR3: ASSRGLVGTGELF
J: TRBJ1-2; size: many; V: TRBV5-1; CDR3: ASSPGTGGSDGYT
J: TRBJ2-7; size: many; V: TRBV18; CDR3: ASSDRTGRGEQY
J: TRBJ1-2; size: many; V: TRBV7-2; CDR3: ASSPQGGEGYT
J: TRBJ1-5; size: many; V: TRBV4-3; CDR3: ASSQDIGAESNQPQH
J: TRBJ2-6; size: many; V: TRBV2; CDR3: ASSPGQGRSGANVLT
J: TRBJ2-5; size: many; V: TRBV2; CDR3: ASSVGQFQETQY